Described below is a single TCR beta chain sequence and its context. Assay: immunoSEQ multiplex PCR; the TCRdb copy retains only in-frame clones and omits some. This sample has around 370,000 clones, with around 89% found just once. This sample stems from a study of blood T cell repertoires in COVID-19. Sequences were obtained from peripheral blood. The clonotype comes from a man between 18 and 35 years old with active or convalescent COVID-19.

This CDR3 reads CASSLGDVSGTEAFF. In nucleotides, the CDR3 is TGTGCCAGCAGCTTAGGAGATGTCAGCGGCACTGAAGCTTTCTTT. V and J are TRBV7-2 and TRBJ1-1; no clear D. With 1 base removed from V and 4 bases from J, the gap between germline ends came to 13 bases. The CDR3 totals 15 residues. Germline assignment: CDR1 SGHTA and CDR2 FQGNSA.